The clone carrying this T cell receptor beta chain has a handful of counts. Researchers amplified the TCR beta CDR3 regions from RNA transcripts. A first-round RT-PCR of the TCR CDR3 used the HTBI primer set. TCRdb independently ran MiXCR on the multiplex PCR reads; one entry per CDR3 protein. The data show 600,000 to 650,000 distinct CDR3 sequences, with around 16% seen just once and over 3.5% held by the top ten. Deletions cut 7 bases from V and 2 bases from J, with 19 bases between. The CDR3 sequence is 15 residues long. The germline V gene encodes CDR1 SGHKS and CDR2 YYEKEE (reference sequence). Exclusion followed for patients with uncontrolled infection, other autoimmune disease, pregnancy or lactation. These data come from a study of T cells in Graves' hyperthyroidism and ophthalmopathy.

This receptor was identified in a woman under 40 with Graves' hyperthyroidism. Sequencing input: blood. This chain links TRBV5-5 with TRBJ2-7; no definite D call. DNA for the CDR3: TGTGCCAGCGCAGGCGAGCGCTCGCTTCCCTACGAGCAGTACTTC. Translating gives CASAGERSLPYEQYF.